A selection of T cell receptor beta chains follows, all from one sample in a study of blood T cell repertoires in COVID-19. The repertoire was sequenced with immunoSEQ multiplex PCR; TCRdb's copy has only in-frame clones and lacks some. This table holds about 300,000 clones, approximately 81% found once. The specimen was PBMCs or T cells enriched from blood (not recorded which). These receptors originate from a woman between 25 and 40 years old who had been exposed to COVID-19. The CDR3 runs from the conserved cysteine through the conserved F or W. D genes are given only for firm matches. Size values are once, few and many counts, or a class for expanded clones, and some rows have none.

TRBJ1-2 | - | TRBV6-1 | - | TGTGCCAGCAGTGAAGACAAGGGGAGGTGGAATGGCTACACCTTC | CASSEDKGRWNGYTF
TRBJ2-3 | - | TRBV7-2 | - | TGTGCCAGCAGCTCAGGGAGGGGGGGCTGGACAGATACGCAGTATTTT | CASSSGRGGWTDTQYF
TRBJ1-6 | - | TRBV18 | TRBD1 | TGTGCCAGCTCCCTCGAGGGGGACAGGGGTAGCTCACCCCTCCACTTT | CASSLEGDRGSSPLHF
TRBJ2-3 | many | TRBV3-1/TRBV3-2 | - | TGTGCCAGCAGCCAGATTTGGACAGACCAAGGTATAGATACGCAGTATTTT | CASSQIWTDQGIDTQYF
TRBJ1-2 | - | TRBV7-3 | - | TGTGCCAGCAGCGCCTACAGGCCAGGAGACTATGGCTACACCTTC | CASSAYRPGDYGYTF
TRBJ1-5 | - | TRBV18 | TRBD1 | TGTGCCAGCTCACCCGTGGACAGGAATCAGCCCCAGCATTTT | CASSPVDRNQPQHF
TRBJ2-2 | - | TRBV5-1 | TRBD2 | TGCGCCAGCAGCTTGCTAGCGGGAGGAGCTAAGGAGCTGTTTTTT | CASSLLAGGAKELFF
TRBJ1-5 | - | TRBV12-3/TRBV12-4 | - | TGTGCCAGCAATACGGGCAATCAGCCCCAGCATTTT | CASNTGNQPQHF
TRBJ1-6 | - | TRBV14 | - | TGTGCCAGCAGCCAATGGGGGCTTAATTCACCCCTCCACTTT | CASSQWGLNSPLHF
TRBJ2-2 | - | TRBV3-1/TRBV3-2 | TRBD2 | TGTGCCAGCAGCCAACGGGGGGACACCGGGGAGCTGTTTTTT | CASSQRGDTGELFF
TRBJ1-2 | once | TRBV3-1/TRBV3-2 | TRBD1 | TGTGCCAGCAGCCGCCAGACAGGGCACGGTGGCTACACCTTC | CASSRQTGHGGYTF
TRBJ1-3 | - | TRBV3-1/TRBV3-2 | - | TGTGCCAGCAGCACTGGGGCAGGGGGAAACACCATATATTTT | CASSTGAGGNTIYF
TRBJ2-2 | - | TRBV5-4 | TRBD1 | TGTGCCAGCAGCCCCCGACAGGGGGCTAGTGGCGGGGAGCTGTTTTTT | CASSPRQGASGGELFF
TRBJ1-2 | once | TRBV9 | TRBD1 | TGTGCCAGCAGCGTAGATGGGACAGGGCCTAACTATGGCTACACCTTC | CASSVDGTGPNYGYTF
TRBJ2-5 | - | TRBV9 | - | TGTGCCAGCAGCGTAGGCCCCTCTAGTCCCGAGGCCCAGTACTTC | CASSVGPSSPEAQYF
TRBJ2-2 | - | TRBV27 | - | TGTGCCAGCAGTCCCGAAAGGGGCACCGGGGAGCTGTTTTTT | CASSPERGTGELFF
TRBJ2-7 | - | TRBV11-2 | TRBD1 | TGTGCCAGCAGCTTAGTTAATTTGAGGACAGGGCCCTACGAGCAGTACTTC | CASSLVNLRTGPYEQYF
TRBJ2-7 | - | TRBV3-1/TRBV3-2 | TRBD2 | TGTGCCAGCGAGACCGGAGCGGGAGTAAGGTACGAGCAGTACTTC | CASETGAGVRYEQYF
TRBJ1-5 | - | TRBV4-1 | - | TGCGCCAGCAGCCACGGTGGGGGGACGGGTCACGGAGATCAGCCCCAGCATTTT | CASSHGGGTGHGDQPQHF
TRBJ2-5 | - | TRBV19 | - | TGTGCCAGTAGTATCTTCTCACAGGGTAAAGAGACCCAGTACTTC | CASSIFSQGKETQYF
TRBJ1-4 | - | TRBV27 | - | TGTGCCAGCAGTGCAACGACGGAGTCAAATGAAAAACTGTTTTTT | CASSATTESNEKLFF
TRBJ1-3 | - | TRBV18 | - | TGTGCCAGCTCACCCAACACTAGATTTGGAAACACCATATATTTT | CASSPNTRFGNTIYF
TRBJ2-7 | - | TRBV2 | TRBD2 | TGTGCCTCCCGGACTAGCGGGAACGAGCAGTACTTC | CASRTSGNEQYF
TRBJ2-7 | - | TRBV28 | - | TGTGCCAGCAGTTTTCGGACTCCGGTGGGCGAGCAGTACTTC | CASSFRTPVGEQYF
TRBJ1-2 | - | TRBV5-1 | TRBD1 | TGCGCCAGCAGCTCTGAGGGACAGGAAAACTATGGCTACACCTTC | CASSSEGQENYGYTF
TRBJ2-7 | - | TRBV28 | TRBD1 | TGTGCCAGCAGTTCACCGGGACAGGCGGTCTCCTACGAGCAGTACTTC | CASSSPGQAVSYEQYF
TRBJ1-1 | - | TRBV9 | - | TGTGCCAGCAGCGTTGACAGCTCATATGCGAACACTGAAGCTTTCTTT | CASSVDSSYANTEAFF
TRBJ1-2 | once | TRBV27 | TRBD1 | TGTGCCAGCCGCTCATCCCACAGGGGCTTGCAGCGCCGGCATGGCTACACCTTC | CASRSSHRGLQRRHGYTF
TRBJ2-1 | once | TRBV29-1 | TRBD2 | TGCAGCGTTGAGGCCAGCGGGGGGTTTAGAGAGCAGTTCTTC | CSVEASGGFREQFF
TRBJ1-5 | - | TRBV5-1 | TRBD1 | TGCGCCAGCAGCTTGGACAGGGGGGACAATCAGCCCCAGCATTTT | CASSLDRGDNQPQHF
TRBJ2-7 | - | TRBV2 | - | TGTGCCAGCAAATCGGGACAAAACTCCTACGAGCAGTACTTC | CASKSGQNSYEQYF
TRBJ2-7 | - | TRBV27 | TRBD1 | TGTGCCAGCAGTTTCGGGACAGGGCTCTACGAGCAGTACTTC | CASSFGTGLYEQYF
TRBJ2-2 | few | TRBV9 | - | TGTGCCAGCAGCGTAGCTACTGACCCGGCGGTCGGGGAGCTGTTTTTT | CASSVATDPAVGELFF
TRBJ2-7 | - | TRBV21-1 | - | TGTGCCAGCAGCAAAGGACAGCTCTACGAGCAGTACTTC | CASSKGQLYEQYF
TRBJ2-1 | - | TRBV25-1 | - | TGTGCCAGCAGTGAAGCGTACGTCGCGGGGCATGAGCAGTTCTTC | CASSEAYVAGHEQFF
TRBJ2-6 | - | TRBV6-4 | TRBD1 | TGTGCCAGCAGCAATCAGGGGGCGCCGGGGGCCAACGTCCTGACTTTC | CASSNQGAPGANVLTF
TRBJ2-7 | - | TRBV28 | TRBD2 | TGTGCCAGCAGCCCTCGGTCTGGGCGGGGAGGGTCCTACGAGCAGTACTTC | CASSPRSGRGGSYEQYF
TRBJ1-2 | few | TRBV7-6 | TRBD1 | TGTGCCAGCAGCTTAAGGACAGGGGAGGAAGGCTACACCTTC | CASSLRTGEEGYTF
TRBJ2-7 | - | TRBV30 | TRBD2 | TGTGCCTGGGGACCTAGCGGGGGGCTCCCTCACGAGCAGTACTTC | CAWGPSGGLPHEQYF
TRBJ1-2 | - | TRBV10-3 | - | TGTGCCATCAAAAACCAGGATTCCGCGTATGGCTACACCTTC | CAIKNQDSAYGYTF
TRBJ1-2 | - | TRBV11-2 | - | TGTGCCAGCAGCCGGACAATACAGGGAAATGGCTACACCTTC | CASSRTIQGNGYTF
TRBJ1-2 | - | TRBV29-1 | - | TGCAGCGTTGAAGAAGGCAGGGTCTACACCTTC | CSVEEGRVYTF
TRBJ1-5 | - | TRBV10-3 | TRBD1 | TGTGCCATCAGTGAGTCGATGACAGGGAATCAGCCCCAGCATTTT | CAISESMTGNQPQHF
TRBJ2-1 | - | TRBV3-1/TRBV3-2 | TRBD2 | TGTGCCAGCTGTGGAGCGGGAGTTCCCCTTAACGATGAGCAGTTCTTC | CASCGAGVPLNDEQFF
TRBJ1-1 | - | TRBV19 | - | TGTGCCAGTAGTGCGGGGCCCGCTGAAGCTTTCTTT | CASSAGPAEAFF